The present T cell receptor (beta chain) was sequenced within a study of a mutant IDH1 vaccine in newly diagnosed glioma. Broader study findings: Pseudoprogression apparently tracked independently of changes in top peripheral T cell clonotypes.

Time point denoted: baseline, week 1 (first vaccination visit). Treatment in this sample: pre-vaccination baseline after standard-of-care therapy. TCRdb keeps only in-frame clones here, not all; method: immunoSEQ multiplex PCR. The table has about 92,000 clones, around four fifths seen once. Remarks on this clone: The antigen remains unidentified.

The CDR3 spans 13 residues. V lost 4 bases to trimming and J lost 4 bases, with 10 bases between them. Germline CDR1 and CDR2: SEHNR and FQNEAQ (reference sequence). The specimen comprised PBMCs, sampled from a glioma patient treated with radiotherapy, temozolomide or both. This TCR was recovered from a woman in her forties or fifties with glioma. The chain joins TRBV7-9 to TRBJ1-2; D perhaps matches TRBD1 (6 bases). CDR3 bases: TGTGCCAGCAGCTCTGGACAGTTCTATGGCTACACCTTC. Amino acids: CASSSGQFYGYTF.